These 29 T cell receptor beta chains were all obtained from the same sample, sequenced in a study of CD8 T cells in ankylosing spondylitis. TCRdb reprocessed the 5' RACE reads with MiXCR, giving one entry per CDR3 protein. The repertoire holds about 240,000 distinct CDR3 sequences, with about 24% as singletons. Sequencing was carried out using blood, either unsorted or a sorted T cell fraction (not recorded which). The receptors originated from a male donor with ankylosing spondylitis or in good health (not recorded which).

The table lists this clonotype with many counts. The chain is built from TRBV12-3 or TRBV12-4 and TRBJ1-1; 8 bases line up with TRBD1. This CDR3 is built from 14 residues. The trim removed 3 bases at V and 1 base at J, leaving 1 base unmatched. The CDR3 spells CASSLGTGNTEAFF. The DNA of the CDR3 is TGTGCCAGCAGTTTGGGGACAGGGAACACTGAAGCTTTCTTT.

This clonotype was detected ten times or more. The chain couples TRBV20-1 to TRBJ2-7; D not certain. Germline V gene data show CDR1 as DFQATT and CDR2 as SNEGSKA (reference sequence). The CDR3 sequence is 11 residues long. The V end was cut by 1 base, the J end by 1 base, with 2 bases between. CDR3 nucleotides: TGCAGTGCTAGAGGTTCCTACGAGCAGTACTTC. Amino acid sequence: CSARGSYEQYF.

The J gene is TRBJ2-1, the V gene TRBV28; tentative D call: TRBD1 (6 bases). This CDR3 is built from 15 residues. V lost 6 bases and J 4 bases, leaving 16 bases between the germline ends. Germline values: CDR1 MDHEN, CDR2 SYDVKM. The CDR3 DNA follows: TGTGCCAGCAGCGGCTACAGGGCTAGGTACAATGAGCAGTTCTTC. Translation: CASSGYRARYNEQFF.

This clonotype was counted many times. The chain is built from TRBV12-3 or TRBV12-4 and TRBJ1-3, with D perhaps matching TRBD1 (6 bases). This CDR3 is 14 amino acids long. Between the trimmed V and J ends, which lost 6 bases and 4 bases, there was a span of 13 bases. CDR3 DNA: TGTGCCAGCAGACTATCTGGGGGCGGAAACACCATATATTTT. It yields the protein CASRLSGGGNTIYF.

This clonotype appeared many times. The chain links TRBV20-1 to TRBJ1-2, with D perhaps matching TRBD1 (6 bases). This CDR3 spans 12 amino acids. The germline CDR1 and CDR2 sequences are DFQATT and SNEGSKA (reference sequence). V lost 2 bases to trimming and J lost 3 bases, with 7 bases between them. The CDR3 sequence: CSARPGDYGYTF. The CDR3 bases are TGCAGTGCTAGACCAGGGGACTATGGCTACACCTTC.

In this sample, this clonotype turned up many times. The chain employs TRBV29-1 and TRBJ2-3; D possibly corresponds to TRBD1 (5 bases). The germline gives CDR1 SQVTM, CDR2 ANQGSEA. The CDR3 covers 12 residues. The V and J ends lost 2 bases and 4 bases respectively, with 7 bases between them. This CDR3 reads CSVEQGADTQYF. The CDR3 DNA reads TGCAGCGTTGAACAGGGCGCAGATACGCAGTATTTT.

The CDR3 region is CASSRTGIGYTF. The CDR3 coding sequence is TGTGCCAGCAGTCGGACAGGGATCGGCTACACCTTC. The V gene is TRBV12-3 or TRBV12-4, the J gene TRBJ1-2, with 8 positions matching TRBD1. This CDR3 has 12 amino acids. V was pared by 5 bases and J by 8 bases, with 4 bases of the junction left unmatched.

This clonotype was seen a few times. V and J are TRBV6-1 and TRBJ1-1; perhaps TRBD1 as D (5 bases). V dropped 11 bases and J dropped 3 bases, with 19 bases sitting between them. This CDR3 has 14 amino acids. Germline CDR1 is MNHNS and CDR2 is SASEGT. CDR3 region: CAATGAGPDTEAFF. The CDR3 nucleotides read TGTGCCGCTACGGGAGCAGGGCCAGACACTGAAGCTTTCTTT.

There are a few counts of this clonotype. The rearrangement joins TRBV20-1 to TRBJ2-5; a weak D match, TRBD1 (6 bases). Germline V gene data show CDR1 as DFQATT and CDR2 as SNEGSKA (reference sequence). The CDR3 has 13 residues. V was pared by 5 bases and J by 1 base, with 11 bases between. The CDR3 sequence is CSAQDSVQETQYF. The CDR3, as DNA: TGCAGTGCTCAGGACAGTGTCCAAGAGACCCAGTACTTC.

This clonotype showed up just a few times. The V call is TRBV21-1, the J call TRBJ2-5; the table calls TRBD2, which could not be checked here. TRBV21-1 is deemed a pseudogene. The CDR3 has 16 amino acids. This chain's CDR3 is CASSKDGRGVRETQYF. The CDR3 nucleotides read TGTGCCAGCAGCAAAGATGGGCGGGGGGTGCGAGAGACCCAGTACTTC.

This clonotype has a count of ten or more. This sequence joins TRBV28 and TRBJ2-7; D possibly corresponds to TRBD1 (5 bases). Germline CDR1 MDHEN, CDR2 SYDVKM. The CDR3 length is 12 residues. Trimming removed 2 bases at V and 5 bases at J, with 7 bases between. The CDR3 sequence: CASSLAGNEQYF. CDR3 DNA sequence: TGTGCCAGCAGTTTAGCAGGGAACGAGCAGTACTTC.

This clonotype was seen ten or more times. At one boundary the junction diverges from the germline segment, which might be a read error. The chain carries TRBV5-1 and TRBJ1-1; D gene unclear. The CDR3 is 11 residues long. Germline CDR1 is SGHRS and CDR2 is YFSETQ. As DNA, the CDR3 is TGCGCCAGCAGGTTGGACACTGAAGCTTTCTTT. Translating it yields CASRLDTEAFF.

This chain joins TRBV7-2 and TRBJ1-5; 7 nucleotides agree with TRBD1. The germline CDR1 and CDR2 sequences are SGHTA and FQGNSA. This CDR3 contains 14 residues. The V gene end was trimmed by 4 bases and the J gene end by 5 bases; junction bases not matched to a gene: 5. The CDR3 coding sequence is TGTGCCAGCAGCTCAGGGGACAGTTATCAGCCCCAGCATTTT. Encoded protein: CASSSGDSYQPQHF. The complete variable domain, with remaining parts taken from reference TRBV7-2 and TRBJ1-5, reads GAGVSQSPSNKVTEKGKDVELRCDPISGHTALYWYRQSLGQGLEFLIYFQGNSAPDKSGLPSDRFSAERTGGSVSTLTIQRTQQEDSAVYLCASSSGDSYQPQHFGDGTRLSIL.

V and J are TRBV20-1 and TRBJ2-3; no firm D call. Germline CDR1 DFQATT, CDR2 SNEGSKA (reference sequence). The CDR3 runs to 12 residues. The CDR3 DNA follows: TGCACCCCCTGGGGTGGCGCAGATACGCAGTATTTT. Protein sequence: CTPWGGADTQYF.

The chain links TRBV28 to TRBJ2-3; D gene ambiguous. CDR1 and CDR2 (germline): MDHEN, SYDVKM. Trimming removed 6 bases at V and 1 base at J, with 11 bases between. The CDR3 contains 14 residues. In DNA form, the CDR3 reads TGTGCCAGCAGAACAGTCCTCGGCACAGATACGCAGTATTTT. This sequence encodes CASRTVLGTDTQYF.

The chain has TRBV12-3 or TRBV12-4 and TRBJ2-2, with TRBD2 matching over 11 bases. V lost 6 bases to trimming and J lost 5 bases; unmatched junction nucleotides: 5. This CDR3 is built from 15 residues. CDR3 in DNA: TGTGCCAGCAGATCAGCTAGCGGGGGGACCGGGGAGCTGTTTTTT. Its protein product is CASRSASGGTGELFF.

This clonotype was picked up a small number of times. J is TRBJ2-2 and V is TRBV19; D remains unclear. V shed 9 bases and J shed 7 bases, with 12 bases lying between them. This CDR3 comprises 12 residues. Germline CDR1 LNHDA, CDR2 SQIVND (reference sequence). CDR3 DNA sequence: TGTGCCAGCAGACCCGGGTTCGGGGAGCTGTTTTTT. Its translation: CASRPGFGELFF.

This clonotype appeared a few times. This sequence joins TRBV2 and TRBJ2-3, with TRBD2 identical over 8 bases. This CDR3 comprises 19 residues. The V gene end was trimmed by 11 bases and the J gene end by 0 bases; junction bases not matched to a gene: 22. Germline V gives CDR1 SNHLY, CDR2 FYNNEI. The CDR3 DNA sequence: TGTGCCTTCAGCGCGGGGACTAGTCGGTGGGGTTATAGCACAGATACGCAGTATTTT. It specifies CAFSAGTSRWGYSTDTQYF.

The J gene is TRBJ2-5, the V gene TRBV6-1; D unresolved. V lost 11 bases and J 0 bases, leaving 19 bases between the germline ends. CDR3 size: 15 residues. Germline V gene lookup returns CDR1 MNHNS and CDR2 SASEGT. Here the CDR3 reads CACTGESSNQETQYF. The CDR3, as DNA: TGTGCCTGCACCGGCGAGAGTTCAAACCAAGAGACCCAGTACTTC.

In this sample, this clonotype turned up many times. The V call is TRBV20-1, the J call TRBJ1-1; 9 bases fit TRBD1. CDR3 length equals 11 residues. CDR1 and CDR2 from the germline V gene are DFQATT and SNEGSKA (reference sequence). V lost 5 bases to trimming and J lost 8 bases; unmatched junction nucleotides: 3. In nucleotides, the CDR3 is TGCAGTGCTCTGACAGGGGGGGAAGCTTTCTTT. This gives the protein CSALTGGEAFF.

J is TRBJ2-7 and V is TRBV20-1; 7 positions agree with TRBD1. Germline V gene sequence: CDR1 DFQATT, CDR2 SNEGSKA (reference sequence). Unmatched junction bases numbered 10, after V lost 3 bases and J lost 5 bases. CDR3 length: 14 amino acids. The CDR3 spells CSARETGYLDEQYF. CDR3 in DNA: TGCAGTGCTAGGGAGACAGGGTATTTGGACGAGCAGTACTTC.

This clonotype was seen only a few times. The V and J genes are TRBV7-2 and TRBJ2-5, with TRBD2 matching over 12 bases. With 2 bases clipped from V and 13 bases from J, the junction kept 5 bases outside the gene matches. The V gene's germline CDR1 is SGHTA and CDR2 FQGNSA. The CDR3 runs 13 residues. The CDR3 bases are TGTGCCAGCAGCTTATTAGGGACTAGCGGGTGGTACTTC. Encoded protein: CASSLLGTSGWYF. The complete variable domain, with remaining parts taken from reference TRBV7-2 and TRBJ2-5, reads GAGVSQSPSNKVTEKGKDVELRCDPISGHTALYWYRQSLGQGLEFLIYFQGNSAPDKSGLPSDRFSAERTGGSVSTLTIQRTQQEDSAVYLCASSLLGTSGWYFGPGTRLLVL.

There are a few counts of this clonotype. The chain employs TRBV20-1 and TRBJ1-5, with a tentative D call TRBD1 (6 bases). The CDR3 loop spans 15 amino acids. The V end lost 5 bases, the J end lost 6 bases, and 20 bases lay between the germline ends. The germline gives CDR1 DFQATT, CDR2 SNEGSKA (reference sequence). Here the CDR3 DNA reads TGCAGTGCTCAGACAGGAAGGGACCTTGGTCAGCCCCAGCATTTT. As protein: CSAQTGRDLGQPQHF.

The CDR3 coding sequence is TGTGCCATCAGTGAGACCGGATACCCCCAAGAGACCCAGTACTTC. Its translation is CAISETGYPQETQYF. The chain is built from TRBV10-3 and TRBJ2-5; D not certain. The V end was cut by 2 bases, the J end by 1 base, with 11 bases between. The CDR3 loop spans 15 amino acids. CDR1 ENHRY and CDR2 SYGVKD come from the germline V gene.

This clonotype was seen at least ten times. The chain couples TRBV12-3 or TRBV12-4 to TRBJ2-6, with D uncertain. Trimming removed 1 base at V and 0 bases at J, with 1 base between. The CDR3 loop spans 14 amino acids. DNA of the CDR3: TGTGCCAGCAGTTTAGGCTCTGGGGCCAACGTCCTGACTTTC. This gives the protein CASSLGSGANVLTF.

The chain employs TRBV25-1 and TRBJ2-1; D is possibly TRBD1 or TRBD2 (5 bases each). Germline-derived CDR1 and CDR2 are MGHDK and SYGVNS. The CDR3 extends over 14 amino acids. Trimming stripped 4 bases from V and 9 bases from J, with 16 bases between. The CDR3 nucleotides are TGTGCCAGCAGTGCCCCCCGGGGCAGGAGTGAGCAGTTCTTC. Translating gives CASSAPRGRSEQFF.

The chain carries TRBV10-3 and TRBJ2-1; 10 bases fit TRBD2. The CDR3 is 14 amino acids. The trim removed 3 bases at V and 10 bases at J, leaving 6 bases unmatched. Germline CDR1 and CDR2: ENHRY and SYGVKD. CDR3 amino acids: CAISELAGTTEQFF. As DNA, the CDR3 is TGTGCCATCAGTGAACTAGCGGGGACTACGGAGCAGTTCTTC.

The CDR3 protein is CSARERGNSQYF. The DNA for the CDR3 is TGCAGTGCTCGGGAGAGGGGTAATTCCCAGTACTTC. This chain joins TRBV20-1 and TRBJ2-5; weak D call: TRBD2 (6 bases). Trimming removed 5 bases at V and 9 bases at J, with 16 bases between. The germline V gene encodes CDR1 DFQATT and CDR2 SNEGSKA (reference sequence). This CDR3 has 12 residues.

This clonotype came up many times. The rearrangement links TRBV7-7 to TRBJ2-4; unclear D gene. This CDR3 has 13 amino acids. CDR1 is SSHAT, CDR2 FNYEAQ, per germline (reference sequence). The V end lost 1 base, the J end lost 6 bases, and 7 bases lay between the germline ends. The DNA for the CDR3 is TGTGCCAGCAGCTTAGGCCCCCGAAACATTCAGTACTTC. It encodes CASSLGPRNIQYF.